This T cell receptor beta chain was identified in a study of graft-versus-host responses after intestinal transplantation. Assay used: immunoSEQ multiplex PCR; TCRdb lists only in-frame clones, some missing. Found here are 90,000 to 150,000 clones, roughly 91% of them singletons; the top ten hold more than 0.1%. Comment on this clone: Its target is unknown.

Study-wide points: In recipient marrow, GvH clones were found, and some appeared first in ileum or blood.

The CDR3 is 15 amino acids. Trimming took 7 bases from V and 3 from J; bases not matched to a gene: 7. Germline CDR1 and CDR2: MNHNS and SASEGT. The input for sequencing was unstimulated CD4+ T cells sorted from spleen or lymph node cells, taken before intestinal transplant. The rearrangement uses TRBV6-1 and TRBJ2-1, with TRBD2 identical over 9 bases. This clonotype was sampled from a human donor who received an intestinal transplant. DNA for the CDR3: TGTGCCAGCAAGCCGCGGGAGGGCCTCTACAATGAGCAGTTCTTC. Residues: CASKPREGLYNEQFF.